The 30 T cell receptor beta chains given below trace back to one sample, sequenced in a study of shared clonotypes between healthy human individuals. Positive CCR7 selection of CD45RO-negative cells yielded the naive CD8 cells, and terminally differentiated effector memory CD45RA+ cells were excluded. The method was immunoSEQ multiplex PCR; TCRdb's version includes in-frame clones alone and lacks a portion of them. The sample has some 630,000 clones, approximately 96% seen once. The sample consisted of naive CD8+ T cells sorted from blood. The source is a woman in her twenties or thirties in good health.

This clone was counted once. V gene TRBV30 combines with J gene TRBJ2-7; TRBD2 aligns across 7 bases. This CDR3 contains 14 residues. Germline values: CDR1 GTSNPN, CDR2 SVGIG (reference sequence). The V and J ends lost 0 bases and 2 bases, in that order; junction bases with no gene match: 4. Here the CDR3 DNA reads TGTGCCTGGAGTGTACTCGCGGGGGCCTACGAGCAGTACTTC. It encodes CAWSVLAGAYEQYF.

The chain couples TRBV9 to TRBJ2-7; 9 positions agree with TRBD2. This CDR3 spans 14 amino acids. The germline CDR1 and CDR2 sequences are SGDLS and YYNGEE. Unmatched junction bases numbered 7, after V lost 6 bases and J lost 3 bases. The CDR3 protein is CASTPGREGYEQYF. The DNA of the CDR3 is TGTGCCAGCACCCCGGGGCGGGAGGGCTACGAGCAGTACTTC.

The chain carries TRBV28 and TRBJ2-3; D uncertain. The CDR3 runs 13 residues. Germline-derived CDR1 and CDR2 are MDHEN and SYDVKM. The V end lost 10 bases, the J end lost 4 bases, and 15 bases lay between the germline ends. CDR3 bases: TGTGCCACTTTCTCCGGTGGGGCAGATACGCAGTATTTT. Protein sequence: CATFSGGADTQYF.

For the CDR3, the DNA is TGCGCCAGCGGCACAGGGGGGGGAGAGACCCAGTACTTC. Residues: CASGTGGGETQYF. The chain uses TRBV10-2 and TRBJ2-5; tentative D call: TRBD1 (8 bases). CDR3 length: 13 amino acids. CDR1 and CDR2 (germline): WSHSY, SAAADI. V was shortened by 8 bases and J by 4 bases, with 14 bases between the two germline ends.

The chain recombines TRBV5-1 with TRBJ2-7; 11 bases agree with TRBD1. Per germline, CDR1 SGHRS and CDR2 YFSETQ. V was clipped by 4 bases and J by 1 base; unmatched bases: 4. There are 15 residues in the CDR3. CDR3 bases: TGCGCCAGCAGCCCAGGGACAGGGGGTTCCTACGAGCAGTACTTC. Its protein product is CASSPGTGGSYEQYF.

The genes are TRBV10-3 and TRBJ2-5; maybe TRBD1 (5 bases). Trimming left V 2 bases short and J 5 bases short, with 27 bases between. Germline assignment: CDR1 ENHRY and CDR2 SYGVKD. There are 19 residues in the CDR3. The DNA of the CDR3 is TGTGCCATCAGTGAGCCCCCTGTCTCGCAGGGTCCCGAATCGGAGACCCAGTACTTC. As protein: CAISEPPVSQGPESETQYF.

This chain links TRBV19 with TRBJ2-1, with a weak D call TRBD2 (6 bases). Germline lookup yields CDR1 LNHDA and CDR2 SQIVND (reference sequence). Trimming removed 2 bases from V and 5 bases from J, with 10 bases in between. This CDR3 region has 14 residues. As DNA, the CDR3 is TGTGCCAGTAGTATACGGGAGTGGGACAATGAGCAGTTCTTC. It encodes CASSIREWDNEQFF.

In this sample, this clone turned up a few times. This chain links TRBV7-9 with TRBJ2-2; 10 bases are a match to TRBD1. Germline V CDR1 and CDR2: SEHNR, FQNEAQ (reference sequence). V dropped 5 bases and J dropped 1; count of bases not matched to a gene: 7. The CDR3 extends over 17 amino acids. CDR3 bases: TGTGCCAGCAGCGGGACAGGGGCAGTTAGGAACACCGGGGAGCTGTTTTTT. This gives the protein CASSGTGAVRNTGELFF.

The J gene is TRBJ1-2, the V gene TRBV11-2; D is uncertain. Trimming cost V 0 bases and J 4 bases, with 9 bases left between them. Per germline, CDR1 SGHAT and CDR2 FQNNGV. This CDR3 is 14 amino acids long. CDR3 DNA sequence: TGTGCCAGCAGCTTAGACGGGGTCCTCTATGGCTACACCTTC. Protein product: CASSLDGVLYGYTF.

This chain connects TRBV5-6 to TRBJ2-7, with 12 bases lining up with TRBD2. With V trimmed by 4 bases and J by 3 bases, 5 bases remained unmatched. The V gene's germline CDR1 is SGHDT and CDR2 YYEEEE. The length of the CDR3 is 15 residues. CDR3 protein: CASSLGTSGFYEQYF. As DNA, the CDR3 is TGTGCCAGCAGCCTGGGGACTAGCGGGTTCTACGAGCAGTACTTC.

The DNA for the CDR3 is TGCAGTGCTATTACCTACGAGCAGTACTTC. Translation: CSAITYEQYF. This chain connects TRBV20-1 to TRBJ2-7; D gene unclear. The germline V gene encodes CDR1 DFQATT and CDR2 SNEGSKA (reference sequence). The CDR3 has 10 amino acids. The V end lost 4 bases, the J end lost 2 bases, and 3 bases lay between the germline ends.

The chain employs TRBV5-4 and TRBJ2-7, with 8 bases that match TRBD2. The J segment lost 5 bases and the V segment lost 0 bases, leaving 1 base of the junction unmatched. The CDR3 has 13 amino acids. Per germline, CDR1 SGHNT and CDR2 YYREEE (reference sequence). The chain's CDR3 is CASSLDSGNEQYF. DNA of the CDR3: TGTGCCAGCAGCTTGGATAGCGGGAACGAGCAGTACTTC.

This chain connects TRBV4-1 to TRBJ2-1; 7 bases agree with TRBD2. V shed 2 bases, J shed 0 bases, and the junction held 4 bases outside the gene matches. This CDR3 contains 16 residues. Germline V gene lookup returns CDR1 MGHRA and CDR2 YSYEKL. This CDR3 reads CASSQTLADSYNEQFF. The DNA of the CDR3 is TGCGCCAGCAGCCAAACCCTAGCGGACTCCTACAATGAGCAGTTCTTC.

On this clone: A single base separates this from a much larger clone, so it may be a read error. The CDR3 DNA follows: TGTGCCAGCAGCCCCTCCTACGAGCAGTACTTC. Protein sequence: CASSPSYEQYF. This chain joins TRBV6-5 and TRBJ2-5, with unresolved D. The last part of the DNA fits TRBJ2-7 better; the J call may be wrong. Germline V gene lookup returns CDR1 MNHEY and CDR2 SVGAGI. The CDR3 runs to 11 residues.

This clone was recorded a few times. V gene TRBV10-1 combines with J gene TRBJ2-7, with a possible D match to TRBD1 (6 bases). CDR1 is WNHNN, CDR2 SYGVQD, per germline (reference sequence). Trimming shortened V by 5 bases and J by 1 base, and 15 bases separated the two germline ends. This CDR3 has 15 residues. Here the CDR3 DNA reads TGCGCCAGCAGTCCTTACAGGGTCCTATCCTACGAGCAGTACTTC. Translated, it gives CASSPYRVLSYEQYF.

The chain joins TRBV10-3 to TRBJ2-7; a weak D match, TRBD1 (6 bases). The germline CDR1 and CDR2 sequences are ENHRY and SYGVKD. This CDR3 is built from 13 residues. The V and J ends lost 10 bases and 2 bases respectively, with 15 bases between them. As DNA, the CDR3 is TGTGCCAGCTCCTGGGACAAGACCTACGAGCAGTACTTC. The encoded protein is CASSWDKTYEQYF.

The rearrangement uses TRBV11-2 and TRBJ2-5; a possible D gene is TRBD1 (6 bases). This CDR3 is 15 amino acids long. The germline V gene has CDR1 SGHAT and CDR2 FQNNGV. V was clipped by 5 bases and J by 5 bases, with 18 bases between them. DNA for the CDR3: TGTGCCAGCAGCGTTGGACAGATAGCTTGGGAGACCCAGTACTTC. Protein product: CASSVGQIAWETQYF.

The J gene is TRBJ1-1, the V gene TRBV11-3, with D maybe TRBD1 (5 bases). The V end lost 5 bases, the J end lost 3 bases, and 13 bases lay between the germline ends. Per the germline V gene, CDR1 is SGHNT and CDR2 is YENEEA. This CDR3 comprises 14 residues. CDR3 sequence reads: CASSPGGGYTEAFF. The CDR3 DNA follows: TGTGCCAGCAGCCCTGGGGGGGGGTACACTGAAGCTTTCTTT.

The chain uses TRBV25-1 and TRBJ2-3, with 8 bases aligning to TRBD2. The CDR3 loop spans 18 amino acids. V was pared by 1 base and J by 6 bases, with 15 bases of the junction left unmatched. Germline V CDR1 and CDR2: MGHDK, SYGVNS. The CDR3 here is CASSEFGLAGTPGDTQYF. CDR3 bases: TGTGCCAGCAGTGAATTCGGGCTAGCGGGCACCCCCGGGGATACGCAGTATTTT.

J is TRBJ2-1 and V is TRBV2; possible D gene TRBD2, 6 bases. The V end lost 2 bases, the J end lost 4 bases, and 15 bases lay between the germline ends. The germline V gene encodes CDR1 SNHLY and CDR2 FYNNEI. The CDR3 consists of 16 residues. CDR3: CASSEKLGSPYNEQFF. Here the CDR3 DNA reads TGTGCCAGCAGTGAAAAGCTCGGGAGCCCTTACAATGAGCAGTTCTTC. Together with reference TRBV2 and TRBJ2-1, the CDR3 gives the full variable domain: EPEVTQTPSHQVTQMGQEVILRCVPISNHLYFYWYRQILGQKVEFLVSFYNNEISEKSEIFDDQFSVERPDGSNFTLKIRSTKLEDSAMYFCASSEKLGSPYNEQFFGPGTRLTVL.

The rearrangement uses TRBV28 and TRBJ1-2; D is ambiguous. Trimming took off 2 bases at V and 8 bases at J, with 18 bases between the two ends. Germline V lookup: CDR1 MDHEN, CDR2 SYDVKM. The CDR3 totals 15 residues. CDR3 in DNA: TGTGCCAGCAGTTTAATGAATTCCAGGCTTCGGGGCTACACCTTC. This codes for CASSLMNSRLRGYTF.

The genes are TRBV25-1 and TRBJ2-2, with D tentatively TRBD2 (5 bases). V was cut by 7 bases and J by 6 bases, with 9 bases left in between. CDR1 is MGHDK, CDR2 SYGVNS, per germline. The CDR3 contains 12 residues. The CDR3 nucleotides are TGTGCCAGCATGGGAGCCCCCGGGGAGCTGTTTTTT. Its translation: CASMGAPGELFF.

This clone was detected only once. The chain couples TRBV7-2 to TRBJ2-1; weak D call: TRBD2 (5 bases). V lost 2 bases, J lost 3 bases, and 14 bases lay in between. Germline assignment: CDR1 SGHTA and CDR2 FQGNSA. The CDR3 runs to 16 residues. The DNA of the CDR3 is TGTGCCAGCAGCTTACATCCGGGGAGTGGCTACAATGAGCAGTTCTTC. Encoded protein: CASSLHPGSGYNEQFF.

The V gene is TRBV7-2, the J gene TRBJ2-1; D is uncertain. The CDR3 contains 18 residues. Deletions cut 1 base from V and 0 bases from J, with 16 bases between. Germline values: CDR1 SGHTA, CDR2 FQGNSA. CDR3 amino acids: CASSLVGRLVRSYNEQFF. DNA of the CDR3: TGTGCCAGCAGCTTAGTCGGACGGTTGGTTCGCTCCTACAATGAGCAGTTCTTC.

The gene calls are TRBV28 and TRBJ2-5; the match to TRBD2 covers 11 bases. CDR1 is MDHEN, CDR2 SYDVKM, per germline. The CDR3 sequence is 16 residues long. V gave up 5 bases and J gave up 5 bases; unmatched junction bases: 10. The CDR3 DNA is TGTGCCAGCAGTCCCTTTAGCGGGAGGGCCCGGGAGACCCAGTACTTC. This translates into CASSPFSGRARETQYF.

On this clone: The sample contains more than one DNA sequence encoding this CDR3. DNA for the CDR3: TGCGCCAGCAGCCAGGGCGAGAACACTGAAGCTTTCTTT. Protein: CASSQGENTEAFF. J is TRBJ1-1 and V is TRBV4-1; D unclear. Germline V lookup: CDR1 MGHRA, CDR2 YSYEKL. The CDR3 totals 13 residues. V was trimmed by 3 bases and J by 1 base, leaving 6 bases between them.

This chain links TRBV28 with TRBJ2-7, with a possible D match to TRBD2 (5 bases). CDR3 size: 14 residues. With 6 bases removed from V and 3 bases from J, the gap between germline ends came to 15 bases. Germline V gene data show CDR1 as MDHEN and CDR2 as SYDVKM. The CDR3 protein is CASSPEGGYYEQYF. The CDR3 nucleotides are TGTGCCAGCAGCCCTGAGGGCGGGTACTACGAGCAGTACTTC.

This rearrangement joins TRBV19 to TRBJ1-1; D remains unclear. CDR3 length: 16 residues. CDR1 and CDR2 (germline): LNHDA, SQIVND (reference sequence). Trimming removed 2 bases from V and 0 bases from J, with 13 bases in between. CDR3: CASSIRPGFMNTEAFF. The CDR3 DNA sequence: TGTGCCAGTAGTATACGGCCGGGATTCATGAACACTGAAGCTTTCTTT.

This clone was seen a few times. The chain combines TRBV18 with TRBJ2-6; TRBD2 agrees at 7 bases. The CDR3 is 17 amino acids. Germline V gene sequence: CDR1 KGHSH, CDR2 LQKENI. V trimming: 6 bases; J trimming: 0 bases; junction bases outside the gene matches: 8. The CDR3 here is CASSGSGGSSGANVLTF. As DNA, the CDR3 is TGTGCCAGCTCTGGTTCCGGCGGGAGCTCTGGGGCCAACGTCCTGACTTTC. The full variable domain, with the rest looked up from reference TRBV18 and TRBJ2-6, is NAGVMQNPRHLVRRRGQEARLRCSPMKGHSHVYWYRQLPEEGLKFMVYLQKENIIDESGMPKERFSAEFPKEGPSILRIQQVVRGDSAAYFCASSGSGGSSGANVLTFGAGSRLTVL.

The CDR3 is CASSLPRGAGTGTDTQYF. The CDR3 nucleotides are TGCGCCAGCAGCCTACCCCGAGGGGCGGGGACGGGCACAGATACGCAGTATTTT. The chain carries TRBV4-1 and TRBJ2-3; D possibly corresponds to TRBD2 (6 bases). The CDR3 is made up of 18 amino acids. Trimming shortened V by 4 bases and J by 1 base, and 21 bases separated the two germline ends. Germline assignment: CDR1 MGHRA and CDR2 YSYEKL.